Listed below are T cell receptor beta chains from one sample, sequenced in a study of radiotherapy plus CTLA-4 blockade in lung cancer. Method: immunoSEQ multiplex PCR; TCRdb's copy keeps in-frame clones and lacks some. In the table there are tens of thousands of clones, approximately 86% of which are singletons. The sequenced sample was peripheral blood, obtained from a patient treated with radiotherapy plus ipilimumab. Receptors originate from a human donor with non-small cell lung cancer that progressed on radiotherapy plus ipilimumab. The CDR3 runs from the conserved cysteine through the conserved F or W. The D gene is left open where the match is weak. Clone size is not always given. Where it is, it says once, few, many or a class for expanded clones.

CDR3nt,CDR3aa,d_gene,j_gene,abundance,v_gene
TGTGCCAGCAGCTTAATCAGGGGCACTGAAGCTTTCTTT,CASSLIRGTEAFF,-,TRBJ1-1,-,TRBV7-2
TGTGCCAGCAGTCCCTCCGGGGGGCCCCCCCATAATTCACCCCTCCACTTT,CASSPSGGPPHNSPLHF,-,TRBJ1-6,-,TRBV27
TGTGCCAGTACCTATGGACAGGGCGGTAATTCACCCCTCCACTTT,CASTYGQGGNSPLHF,TRBD1,TRBJ1-6,-,TRBV19
TGCGCCAGCAGCCAAGATAGGGACGGGACAGCCTCTGGAAACACCATATATTTT,CASSQDRDGTASGNTIYF,TRBD1,TRBJ1-3,once,TRBV4-3
TGCGCCAGCAACCAGGACGGTGATAACTATGGCTACACCTTC,CASNQDGDNYGYTF,-,TRBJ1-2,-,TRBV5-1
TGTGCCAGCAGTTACGATTTAGCGGACCCCTACGAGCAGTACTTC,CASSYDLADPYEQYF,-,TRBJ2-7,-,TRBV6-6
TGTGCCATCAGTGGTGGGCCTGAAGAGACCCAGTACTTC,CAISGGPEETQYF,-,TRBJ2-5,-,TRBV10-3
TGTGCCAGCAGTCTGGCGGACAGGGGGCATAACACCATATATTTT,CASSLADRGHNTIYF,TRBD1,TRBJ1-3,-,TRBV6-5
TGCGCCAGCAGCCAAGGGGTCCCTTGGGGGACAGAGGGAGAGACCCAGTACTTC,CASSQGVPWGTEGETQYF,TRBD1,TRBJ2-5,-,TRBV4-3
TGTGCCAGTACCATGGGGGCTGAAGCTTTCTTT,CASTMGAEAFF,-,TRBJ1-1,-,TRBV6-5
TGCGCCAGCAGCTTGGGGGGCATAGGTGAAAAACTGTTTTTT,CASSLGGIGEKLFF,-,TRBJ1-4,-,TRBV5-1
TGTGCCAGTAGTAACGCAGGGTTGAACTACGAGCAGTACTTC,CASSNAGLNYEQYF,-,TRBJ2-7,-,TRBV19
TGTGCCAGCAGCACTAGGGGTCGGGGTCGGAGCTCCTACGAGCAGTACTTC,CASSTRGRGRSSYEQYF,-,TRBJ2-7,-,TRBV13
TGTGCCAGCAGCAGCGACCAGGGGGTCGATGGCTACACCTTC,CASSSDQGVDGYTF,TRBD1,TRBJ1-2,-,TRBV11-3
TGTGCCAGCAGCGTAGCAGGGACAGACCAAGAGACCCAGTACTTC,CASSVAGTDQETQYF,TRBD1,TRBJ2-5,-,TRBV9
TGCGCCAGCAGCTTGGTTCTGACAGGGGGAACCGGCTACACCTTC,CASSLVLTGGTGYTF,TRBD1,TRBJ1-2,-,TRBV5-1
TGTGCCAGTAGTATGCTACAGGGGGCCGGCACTGAAGCTTTCTTT,CASSMLQGAGTEAFF,TRBD1,TRBJ1-1,once,TRBV19
TGCGCCAGCAGCCCATTTGACAGGGGGTATGGCTACACCTTC,CASSPFDRGYGYTF,TRBD1,TRBJ1-2,-,TRBV4-3
TGTGCCAGCAGCTTCGACAGGGGAGCCACTGAAGCTTTCTTT,CASSFDRGATEAFF,TRBD1,TRBJ1-1,-,TRBV7-9
TGTGCCACTGATCCGGGACACAACTATGGCTACACCTTC,CATDPGHNYGYTF,-,TRBJ1-2,few,TRBV19
TGCGCCAGCAGCCAAGGCCAGGGAACCTACAATGAGCAGTTCTTC,CASSQGQGTYNEQFF,-,TRBJ2-1,-,TRBV4-1
TGTGCCAGTAGTAGCACAGCCGGGACTAGCGACCAAGAGACCCAGTACTTC,CASSSTAGTSDQETQYF,TRBD2,TRBJ2-5,-,TRBV19
TGTGCCATCAGTGCTACAGGGGAGGGCCTTTATGGCTACACCTTC,CAISATGEGLYGYTF,TRBD1,TRBJ1-2,-,TRBV10-3
TGTGCCACCAGCAGAGAGCAGGCAGCAAATCAGCCCCAGCATTTT,CATSREQAANQPQHF,-,TRBJ1-5,-,TRBV15
TGCGCCAGCCAACAGAGCGGGAGTAGGTACAATGAGCAGTTCTTC,CASQQSGSRYNEQFF,TRBD2,TRBJ2-1,-,TRBV5-1
TGTGCCATCAGATCCGGGACGGCGAACGCTGAAGCTTTCTTT,CAIRSGTANAEAFF,-,TRBJ1-1,-,TRBV10-3
TGTGCCAGCAGCCCCGGGTGGGGCTCTGGAAACACCATATATTTT,CASSPGWGSGNTIYF,-,TRBJ1-3,-,TRBV28
TGTGCCAGCAGTTTTTTGGGGGGCAGGGGTGGCTACACCTTC,CASSFLGGRGGYTF,-,TRBJ1-2,-,TRBV28
TGTGCCAGCAGCGTTGGAGGCGGGGCCAACGTCCTGACTTTC,CASSVGGGANVLTF,-,TRBJ2-6,-,TRBV9
TGTGCCACCAGCGAGGGGAGAAGCACTGAAGCTTTCTTT,CATSEGRSTEAFF,-,TRBJ1-1,-,TRBV15